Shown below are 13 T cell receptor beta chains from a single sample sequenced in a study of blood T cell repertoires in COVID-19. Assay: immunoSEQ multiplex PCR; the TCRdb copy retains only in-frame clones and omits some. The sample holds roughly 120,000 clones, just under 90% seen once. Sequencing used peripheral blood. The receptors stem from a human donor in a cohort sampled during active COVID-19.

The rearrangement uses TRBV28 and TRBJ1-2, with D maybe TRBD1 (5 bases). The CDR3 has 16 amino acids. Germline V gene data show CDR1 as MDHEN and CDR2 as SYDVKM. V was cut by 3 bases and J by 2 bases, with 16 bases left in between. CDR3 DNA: TGTGCCAGCAGTTTCCCCAGGGCGAACCCCAACTATGGCTACACCTTC. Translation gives CASSFPRANPNYGYTF.

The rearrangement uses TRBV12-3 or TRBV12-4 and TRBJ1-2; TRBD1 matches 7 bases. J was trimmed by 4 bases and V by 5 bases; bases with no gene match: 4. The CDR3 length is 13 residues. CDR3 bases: TGTGCCAGCAGTCCCGGACAGGTCTATGGCTACACCTTC. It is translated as CASSPGQVYGYTF.

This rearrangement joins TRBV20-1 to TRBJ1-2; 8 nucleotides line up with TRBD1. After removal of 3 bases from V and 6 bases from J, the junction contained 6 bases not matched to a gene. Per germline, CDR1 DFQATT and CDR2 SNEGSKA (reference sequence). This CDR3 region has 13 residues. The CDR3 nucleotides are TGCAGTGCTAGTCCTGGACAGGGTCATGGCTACACCTTC. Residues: CSASPGQGHGYTF.

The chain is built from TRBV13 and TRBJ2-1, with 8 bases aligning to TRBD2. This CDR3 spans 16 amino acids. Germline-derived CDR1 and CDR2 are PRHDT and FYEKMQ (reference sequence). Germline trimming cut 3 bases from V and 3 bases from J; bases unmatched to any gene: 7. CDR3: CASSLSNLAGYNEQFF. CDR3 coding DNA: TGTGCCAGCAGCTTGAGTAATCTAGCGGGCTACAATGAGCAGTTCTTC.

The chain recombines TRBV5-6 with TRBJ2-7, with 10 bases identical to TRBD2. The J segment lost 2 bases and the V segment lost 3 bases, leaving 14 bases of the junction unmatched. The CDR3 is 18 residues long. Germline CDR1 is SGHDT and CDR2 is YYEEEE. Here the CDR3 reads CASSSTFTLAGEPYEQYF. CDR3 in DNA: TGTGCCAGCAGCTCGACCTTTACTCTAGCGGGGGAACCCTACGAGCAGTACTTC.

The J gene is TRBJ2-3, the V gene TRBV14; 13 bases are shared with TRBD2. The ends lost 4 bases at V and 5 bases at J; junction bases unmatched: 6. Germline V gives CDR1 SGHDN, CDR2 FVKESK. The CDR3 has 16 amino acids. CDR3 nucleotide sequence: TGTGCCAGCAGCCTCAGGACTAGCGGGAGTGGAGATACGCAGTATTTT. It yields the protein CASSLRTSGSGDTQYF.

The chain's CDR3 is CASSLNRGLFNSPLHF. CDR3 nucleotides: TGTGCCAGCAGCCTCAACAGGGGTTTGTTTAATTCACCCCTCCACTTT. This sequence joins TRBV3-1 (or the pseudogene TRBV3-2) and TRBJ1-6; TRBD1 aligns across 7 bases. Germline V gene data show CDR1 as LGHDT and CDR2 as YNNKEL (reference sequence). This CDR3 is built from 16 residues. Unmatched junction bases numbered 9, after V lost 4 bases and J lost 6 bases.

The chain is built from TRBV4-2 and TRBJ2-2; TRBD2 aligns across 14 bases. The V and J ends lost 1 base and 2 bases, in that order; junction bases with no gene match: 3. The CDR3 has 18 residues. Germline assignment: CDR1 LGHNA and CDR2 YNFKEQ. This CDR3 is CASSQGTSGRYNTGELFF. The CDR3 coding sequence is TGTGCCAGCAGCCAAGGGACTAGCGGGAGGTATAACACCGGGGAGCTGTTTTTT.

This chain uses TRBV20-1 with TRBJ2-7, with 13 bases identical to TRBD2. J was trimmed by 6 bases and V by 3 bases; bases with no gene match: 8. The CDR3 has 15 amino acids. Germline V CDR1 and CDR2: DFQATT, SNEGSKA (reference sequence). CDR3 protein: CSASGLAGVDREQYF. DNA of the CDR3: TGCAGTGCTAGTGGACTAGCGGGAGTCGACCGCGAGCAGTACTTC.

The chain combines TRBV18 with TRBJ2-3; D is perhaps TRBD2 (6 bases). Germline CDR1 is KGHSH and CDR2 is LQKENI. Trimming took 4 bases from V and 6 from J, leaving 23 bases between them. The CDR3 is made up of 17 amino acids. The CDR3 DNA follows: TGTGCCAGCTCACGAAATCCGGGACTCCCTGGAAGGGATACGCAGTATTTT. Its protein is CASSRNPGLPGRDTQYF.

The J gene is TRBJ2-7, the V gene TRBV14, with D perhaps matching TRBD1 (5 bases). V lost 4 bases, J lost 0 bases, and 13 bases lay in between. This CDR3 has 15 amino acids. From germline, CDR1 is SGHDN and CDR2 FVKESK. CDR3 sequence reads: CASSRGRDSSYEQYF. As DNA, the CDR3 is TGTGCCAGCAGCCGGGGCAGGGATAGCTCCTACGAGCAGTACTTC. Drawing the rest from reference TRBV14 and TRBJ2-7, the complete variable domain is EAGVTQFPSHSVIEKGQTVTLRCDPISGHDNLYWYRRVMGKEIKFLLHFVKESKQDESGMPNNRFLAERTGGTYSTLKVQPAELEDSGVYFCASSRGRDSSYEQYFGPGTRLTVT.

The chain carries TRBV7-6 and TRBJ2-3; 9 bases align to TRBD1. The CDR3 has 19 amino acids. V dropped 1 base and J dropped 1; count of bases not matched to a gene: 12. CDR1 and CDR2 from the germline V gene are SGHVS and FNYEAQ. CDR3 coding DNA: TGTGCCAGCAGCTTAGACGGGGGACAGGGATTTGTTGGCACAGATACGCAGTATTTT. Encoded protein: CASSLDGGQGFVGTDTQYF.

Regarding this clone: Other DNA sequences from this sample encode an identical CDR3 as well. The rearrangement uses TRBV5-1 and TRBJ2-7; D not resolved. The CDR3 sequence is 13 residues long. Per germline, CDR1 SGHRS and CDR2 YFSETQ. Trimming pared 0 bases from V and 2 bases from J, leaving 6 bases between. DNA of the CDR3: TGCGCCAGCAGCTTGGGCGGCCCCTACGAGCAGTACTTC. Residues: CASSLGGPYEQYF.